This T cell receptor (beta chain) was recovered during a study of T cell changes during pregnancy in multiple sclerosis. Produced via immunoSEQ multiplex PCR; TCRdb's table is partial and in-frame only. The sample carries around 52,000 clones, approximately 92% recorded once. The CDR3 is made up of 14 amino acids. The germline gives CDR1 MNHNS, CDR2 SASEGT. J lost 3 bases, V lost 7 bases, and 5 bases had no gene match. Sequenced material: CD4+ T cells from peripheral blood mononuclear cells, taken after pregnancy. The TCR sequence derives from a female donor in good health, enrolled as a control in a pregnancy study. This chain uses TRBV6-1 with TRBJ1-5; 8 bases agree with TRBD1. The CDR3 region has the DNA TGTGCCAGCATCTTGGACAGGGTCAATCAGCCCCAGCATTTT. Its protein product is CASILDRVNQPQHF.